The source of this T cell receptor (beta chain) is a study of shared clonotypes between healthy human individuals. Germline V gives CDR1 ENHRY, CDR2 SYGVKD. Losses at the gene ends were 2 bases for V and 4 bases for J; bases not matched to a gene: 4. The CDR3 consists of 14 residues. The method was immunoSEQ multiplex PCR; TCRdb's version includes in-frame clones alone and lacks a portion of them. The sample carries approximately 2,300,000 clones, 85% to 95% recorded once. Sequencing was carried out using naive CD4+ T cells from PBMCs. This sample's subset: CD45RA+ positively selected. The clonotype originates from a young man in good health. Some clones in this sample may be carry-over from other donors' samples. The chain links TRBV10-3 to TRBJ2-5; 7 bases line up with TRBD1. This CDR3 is CAISEDRVVETQYF. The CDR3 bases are TGTGCCATCAGTGAGGACAGGGTGGTAGAGACCCAGTACTTC.